This TCR beta chain was documented in a study of CD4 and CD8 cells across lung adenocarcinoma regions. CDR1 is MNHEY, CDR2 SMNVEV, per germline (reference sequence). The length of the CDR3 is 17 residues. TCRdb reprocessed the PCR reads via MiXCR and lists one record per CDR3 protein. The table includes about 5,500 distinct CDR3 sequences, approximately 50% detected once. The patients had localized lung adenocarcinoma, a non-small cell subtype. Sequenced material: CD4+ T cells from the margin of a lung tumor. This chain joins TRBV27 and TRBJ2-3; the D gene could be TRBD1 or TRBD2 (5 bases each). The better agreement between TRBJ2-7 and the DNA end casts doubt on the J call. This receptor was taken from a male donor with lung adenocarcinoma. The CD4 and CD8 labels of this study may be unreliable. CDR3 residues: CASSPGRGASGPETQYF. The CDR3 nucleotides read TGTGCCAGCAGTCCGGGCCGAGGGGCTTCTGGGCCAGAGACGCAGTACTTC.